This T cell receptor (beta chain) is from a study of control samples from healthy donors and cancer patients. The V end lost 7 bases, the J end lost 4 bases, and 11 bases lay between the germline ends. The CDR3 length is 12 residues. Germline CDR1 SNHLY, CDR2 FYNNEI. Method: immunoSEQ multiplex PCR; TCRdb's copy keeps in-frame clones and lacks some. In the table there are approximately 170,000 clones, about 90% of which are singletons. The chain combines TRBV2 with TRBJ2-7; TRBD1 might be the D (6 bases). Material: blood. This receptor was obtained from a woman in her 30s in good health. The CDR3 protein is CASTEDRYEQYF. CDR3 bases: TGTGCCAGCACCGAGGACAGATACGAGCAGTACTTC.